The 25 T cell receptor beta chains below come from one sample, sequenced in a study of cytomegalovirus exposure and HLA in healthy donors. This PCR relied on a set of 60 Vbeta primers and 13 Jbeta primers. Clones were read by immunoSEQ multiplex PCR, and TCRdb kept only the in-frame ones, dropping some. The repertoire holds around 180,000 clones, with over 80% as singletons. Specimen: PBMCs. These receptors originate from a boy aged 2 to 10 in good health and CMV-seronegative.

The chain uses TRBV7-9 and TRBJ2-7, with TRBD1 matching 9 bases. The V gene end was trimmed by 6 bases and the J gene end by 5 bases; junction bases not matched to a gene: 2. CDR1 SEHNR and CDR2 FQNEAQ come from the germline V gene (reference sequence). The CDR3 runs 12 residues. The CDR3: CASRQGADEQYF. The CDR3 region has the DNA TGTGCCAGCAGACAGGGGGCGGACGAGCAGTACTTC.

V and J are TRBV11-2 and TRBJ2-7; TRBD2 aligns across 8 bases. Losses at the gene ends were 1 base for V and 2 bases for J; bases not matched to a gene: 7. Germline V gene lookup returns CDR1 SGHAT and CDR2 FQNNGV. This CDR3 is 16 amino acids long. CDR3 nucleotides: TGTGCCAGCAGCTTAGGGTTTAGCGGGGCTACCTACGAGCAGTACTTC. It translates to CASSLGFSGATYEQYF.

This chain links TRBV6-6 with TRBJ1-2, with a tentative D call TRBD1 (6 bases). The germline V gene encodes CDR1 MNHNY and CDR2 SVGAGI (reference sequence). CDR3 length: 14 residues. The V end was cut by 4 bases, the J end by 4 bases, with 13 bases between. CDR3 sequence (DNA): TGTGCCAGCAGTTTTGGGGGGGCTTCCTATGGCTACACCTTC. It codes for CASSFGGASYGYTF.

This chain connects TRBV9 to TRBJ1-2; D ambiguous. Trimming took off 3 bases at V and 5 bases at J, with 8 bases between the two ends. The CDR3 loop spans 12 amino acids. Germline V gives CDR1 SGDLS, CDR2 YYNGEE. The CDR3 protein is CASSGYSYGYTF. In nucleotides, the CDR3 is TGTGCCAGCAGCGGTTACAGTTATGGCTACACCTTC.

The J gene is TRBJ2-5, the V gene TRBV9; 9 bases agree with TRBD1. Germline lookup yields CDR1 SGDLS and CDR2 YYNGEE. This CDR3 region has 17 residues. V lost 0 bases to trimming and J lost 4 bases; unmatched junction nucleotides: 10. The CDR3, as DNA: TGTGCCAGCAGCGTAGATCTCGGGACAGGGCTCGGAGAGACCCAGTACTTC. This gives the protein CASSVDLGTGLGETQYF.

This chain links TRBV7-2 with TRBJ1-5; maybe TRBD1 (6 bases). Germline V gene sequence: CDR1 SGHTA, CDR2 FQGNSA. V was clipped by 1 base and J by 8 bases, with 9 bases between them. The CDR3 contains 13 residues. CDR3 residues: CASSLVGGEPQHF. The CDR3 DNA reads TGTGCCAGCAGCTTAGTAGGGGGGGAGCCCCAGCATTTT.

The chain has TRBV27 and TRBJ2-5, with D perhaps matching TRBD2 (6 bases). The CDR3 consists of 14 residues. CDR1 MNHEY and CDR2 SMNVEV come from the germline V gene (reference sequence). Trimming left V 2 bases short and J 4 bases short, with 11 bases between. For the CDR3, the DNA is TGTGCCAGCAGTTTAACGGGAGCGGGAGAGACCCAGTACTTC. It encodes CASSLTGAGETQYF.

The rearrangement joins TRBV18 to TRBJ2-1; 10 nucleotides line up with TRBD2. CDR3 length equals 18 residues. V lost 3 bases, J lost 0 bases, and 8 bases stayed unmatched. Germline-derived CDR1 and CDR2 are KGHSH and LQKENI. CDR3 region: CASSPRPTSGLSYNEQFF. CDR3 DNA sequence: TGTGCCAGCTCACCTCGGCCGACTAGCGGGCTCTCCTACAATGAGCAGTTCTTC.

This clone has a single count. J is TRBJ1-5 and V is TRBV6-5; 10 bases line up with TRBD1. The CDR3 has 15 amino acids. J lost 3 bases, V lost 6 bases, and 5 bases had no gene match. The germline CDR1 and CDR2 sequences are MNHEY and SVGAGI. For the CDR3, the DNA is TGTGCCAGCAGCCACGACAGGGGGCCCAATCAGCCCCAGCATTTT. This sequence encodes CASSHDRGPNQPQHF.

The chain links TRBV30 to TRBJ2-1, with TRBD1 matching over 7 bases. Germline V gene sequence: CDR1 GTSNPN, CDR2 SVGIG (reference sequence). The CDR3 runs 16 residues. With V trimmed by 1 base and J by 2 bases, 8 bases remained unmatched. The chain's CDR3 is CAWSDEDRRTYNEQFF. CDR3 DNA sequence: TGTGCCTGGAGTGACGAGGACAGGAGGACCTACAATGAGCAGTTCTTC.

The V and J genes are TRBV19 and TRBJ1-5; no definite D call. Deletions cut 3 bases from V and 4 bases from J, with 19 bases between. Germline values: CDR1 LNHDA, CDR2 SQIVND (reference sequence). CDR3 size: 17 residues. The CDR3 bases are TGTGCCAGTAGTATGTCTGTTTTGAGTTTTAGTAATCAGCCCCAGCATTTT. Amino acids: CASSMSVLSFSNQPQHF. The full variable domain, with the rest looked up from reference TRBV19 and TRBJ1-5, is DGGITQSPKYLFRKEGQNVTLSCEQNLNHDAMYWYRQDPGQGLRLIYYSQIVNDFQKGDIAEGYSVSREKKESFPLTVTSAQKNPTAFYLCASSMSVLSFSNQPQHFGDGTRLSIL.

The chain employs TRBV27 and TRBJ1-1; D is possibly TRBD1 (5 bases). Germline lookup yields CDR1 MNHEY and CDR2 SMNVEV (reference sequence). The CDR3 extends over 14 amino acids. V was cut by 1 base and J by 1 base, with 7 bases left in between. Here the CDR3 DNA reads TGTGCCAGCAGTTTATTAGGGGAGAACACTGAAGCTTTCTTT. It codes for CASSLLGENTEAFF.

CDR3 nucleotide sequence: TGTGCCAGCAGCTTAGTGGCCGGGGACAGGACAACTAATGAAAAACTGTTTTTT. Translated: CASSLVAGDRTTNEKLFF. This chain links TRBV7-9 with TRBJ1-4; 8 bases agree with TRBD1. The CDR3 sequence is 18 residues long. CDR1 and CDR2 from the germline V gene are SEHNR and FQNEAQ (reference sequence). V shed 1 base, J shed 0 bases, and the junction held 7 bases outside the gene matches.

Notes on this clone: Other nucleotide sequences in the sample specify the same CDR3. J is TRBJ1-1 and V is TRBV5-1; 7 positions match TRBD1. Per the germline V gene, CDR1 is SGHRS and CDR2 is YFSETQ. This CDR3 has 14 residues. V trimming: 0 bases; J trimming: 5 bases; junction bases outside the gene matches: 4. CDR3 DNA: TGCGCCAGCAGCTTGGCTGGCAGGGGGACTGAAGCTTTCTTT. Residues: CASSLAGRGTEAFF.

The sample holds one count of this clone. This chain uses TRBV6-1 with TRBJ2-7; 8 bases match TRBD1. The germline gives CDR1 MNHNS, CDR2 SASEGT. CDR3 length: 15 amino acids. V was pared by 8 bases and J by 7 bases, with 16 bases of the junction left unmatched. DNA for the CDR3: TGTGCCAGCTCGGGGACGGACAGGGCGATAGAAGAGCAGTACTTC. Its protein is CASSGTDRAIEEQYF.

This chain uses TRBV10-2 with TRBJ2-1, with TRBD2 identical over 9 bases. This CDR3 has 17 residues. Losses at the gene ends were 3 bases for V and 3 bases for J; bases not matched to a gene: 9. CDR1 is WSHSY and CDR2 is SAAADI in the germline V gene. CDR3 in DNA: TGCGCCAGCAGTGAAGTCCTAGCGGGGACCTACTACAATGAGCAGTTCTTC. The encoded protein is CASSEVLAGTYYNEQFF.

The genes are TRBV4-1 and TRBJ2-1; 13 bases are a match to TRBD2. CDR3 size: 20 residues. Unmatched junction bases numbered 16, after V lost 3 bases and J lost 5 bases. The germline V gene encodes CDR1 MGHRA and CDR2 YSYEKL. The CDR3 DNA reads TGCGCCAGCAGCCATGCAACTAGCGGGAGGGGTCGAGGGCCACACAATGAGCAGTTCTTC. It specifies CASSHATSGRGRGPHNEQFF.

V gene TRBV29-1 combines with J gene TRBJ2-3; 7 nucleotides align to TRBD1. The CDR3 runs 13 residues. V shed 3 bases, J shed 4 bases, and the junction held 4 bases outside the gene matches. The germline V gene has CDR1 SQVTM and CDR2 ANQGSEA. CDR3 DNA sequence: TGCAGCGTTGATGGGCAGGGGGCAGATACGCAGTATTTT. Protein sequence: CSVDGQGADTQYF.

This sequence joins TRBV19 and TRBJ1-2; the D gene is possibly TRBD1 (5 bases). The CDR3 totals 14 residues. Germline-derived CDR1 and CDR2 are LNHDA and SQIVND (reference sequence). The V and J ends lost 10 bases and 3 bases respectively, with 18 bases between them. CDR3 residues: CATNPSGRDYGYTF. As DNA, the CDR3 is TGTGCCACTAACCCCTCCGGCAGGGACTATGGCTACACCTTC.

The CDR3 sequence: CASSQGTSGRVNEQFF. The DNA for the CDR3 is TGTGCCAGCAGCCAAGGGACTAGCGGGAGGGTAAATGAGCAGTTCTTC. This chain joins TRBV4-2 and TRBJ2-1; 15 bases map to TRBD2. This CDR3 is built from 16 residues. The V segment lost 1 base and the J segment 7 bases; nucleotides outside the gene matches: 2. Germline CDR1 reads LGHNA; CDR2 reads YNFKEQ.

The rearrangement links TRBV9 to TRBJ2-2; D unresolved. CDR1 is SGDLS, CDR2 YYNGEE, per germline. The CDR3 loop spans 12 amino acids. V was pared by 4 bases and J by 6 bases, with 7 bases between. This CDR3 is CASSYTPGELFF. As DNA, the CDR3 is TGTGCCAGCAGCTATACACCCGGGGAGCTGTTTTTT.

About this clone: Different DNA sequences within this sample yield the same CDR3. The CDR3 reads CASSIGAGGYEQYF. DNA for the CDR3: TGTGCCAGTAGTATAGGTGCGGGAGGCTACGAGCAGTACTTC. The chain employs TRBV19 and TRBJ2-7, with 8 positions matching TRBD2. V was clipped by 1 base and J by 3 bases; unmatched bases: 2. The V gene's germline CDR1 is LNHDA and CDR2 SQIVND (reference sequence). This CDR3 contains 14 residues.

The genes are TRBV11-2 and TRBJ2-7, with D uncertain. Germline assignment: CDR1 SGHAT and CDR2 FQNNGV. The CDR3 is 15 residues long. V was shortened by 11 bases and J by 6 bases, with 26 bases between the two germline ends. The CDR3 loop is CASADSTDAVPEQYF. In nucleotides, the CDR3 is TGTGCCTCCGCCGATTCCACGGATGCGGTCCCCGAGCAGTACTTC.

Only one count was recorded for this clone. The chain recombines TRBV7-2 with TRBJ1-2; 8 bases match TRBD1. This CDR3 contains 15 residues. Germline values: CDR1 SGHTA, CDR2 FQGNSA. J gave up 3 bases and V 2 bases, and 5 bases lay outside the gene matches. CDR3 coding DNA: TGTGCCAGCAGCTTATATCAGGGGGCGGACTATGGCTACACCTTC. Protein product: CASSLYQGADYGYTF.

The chain links TRBV4-1 to TRBJ1-5; TRBD1 agrees at 8 bases. The germline CDR1 and CDR2 sequences are MGHRA and YSYEKL. CDR3 length equals 18 residues. V shed 0 bases and J 2 bases; nucleotides not matched to a gene: 9. Here the CDR3 DNA reads TGCGCCAGCAGCCAAGATGGGGCAGGGGGCCCGGGCAATCAGCCCCAGCATTTT. Translation gives CASSQDGAGGPGNQPQHF.